One sample yielded the 15 T cell receptor beta chains listed below, sequenced in a study of human T cells and chemical hapten exposure. The time point here: healthy volunteer bleed at 2 weeks. RNA extraction used unfractionated whole blood as the source of total RNA. MiXCR, applied by TCRdb to the RACE reads, yields one record per CDR3 protein. The top ten clones hold 1.5% to 2% of a sample with about 130,000 distinct CDR3 sequences, approximately 9.1% of them seen once. Sequenced: whole blood. These receptors all stem from a male donor in good health. Some clones in this sample may be carry-over from other donors' samples.

This clonotype appeared many times. The J gene is TRBJ2-5, the V gene TRBV29-1, with D possibly matching TRBD1 (6 bases). Between the trimmed V and J ends, which lost 6 bases and 0 bases, there was a span of 11 bases. The CDR3 length is 13 residues. Germline assignment: CDR1 SQVTM and CDR2 ANQGSEA. CDR3 DNA: TGCAGCGTGAAAGGACAGTACCAAGAGACCCAGTACTTC. Protein: CSVKGQYQETQYF.

Ten or more counts support this clonotype. J is TRBJ2-1 and V is TRBV20-1; D is possibly TRBD1 (6 bases). In germline, CDR1 is DFQATT, CDR2 SNEGSKA (reference sequence). V lost 0 bases and J 9 bases, leaving 18 bases between the germline ends. The CDR3 extends over 15 amino acids. The CDR3 DNA is TGCAGTGCTAGAGATCTCAGGGCAGGGGACGCTGAGCAGTTCTTC. Its translation is CSARDLRAGDAEQFF.

The rearrangement uses TRBV9 and TRBJ2-3, with D possibly being TRBD2 (6 bases). CDR1 and CDR2 from the germline V gene are SGDLS and YYNGEE. The CDR3 consists of 16 residues. V lost 3 bases to trimming and J lost 1 base, with 15 bases between them. CDR3 sequence: CASSGAEGPGTDTQYF. CDR3 sequence (DNA): TGTGCCAGCAGCGGAGCGGAGGGGCCCGGCACAGATACGCAGTATTTT.

This clonotype was detected ten times or more. The chain recombines TRBV6-2 or TRBV6-3 with TRBJ2-1; the match to TRBD1 covers 7 bases. Per the germline V gene, CDR1 is MNHEY and CDR2 is SVGEGT. The length of the CDR3 is 16 residues. V trimming: 2 bases; J trimming: 4 bases; junction bases outside the gene matches: 8. The CDR3, as DNA: TGTGCCAGCAGTTACCCGGGACAGACACCATACAATGAGCAGTTCTTC. Amino acids: CASSYPGQTPYNEQFF.

This clonotype occurred a few times. The rearrangement joins TRBV10-3 to TRBJ1-1; a weak D match, TRBD1 (5 bases). V was pared by 3 bases and J by 1 base, with 15 bases between. This CDR3 region has 16 residues. The germline V gene encodes CDR1 ENHRY and CDR2 SYGVKD. The DNA of the CDR3 is TGTGCCATCAGTGATGGTGGGGCCAAACCGAACACTGAAGCTTTCTTT. This translates into CAISDGGAKPNTEAFF.

This chain joins TRBV20-1 and TRBJ2-7; D unresolved. Deletions cut 5 bases from V and 0 bases from J, with 17 bases between. CDR1 is DFQATT and CDR2 is SNEGSKA in the germline V gene (reference sequence). The CDR3 is 15 residues long. In DNA, the CDR3 is TGCAGTGCTGCCAGGTCGGACCTCCTCTCCTACGAGCAGTACTTC. Translated: CSAARSDLLSYEQYF.

The J gene is TRBJ2-5, the V gene TRBV29-1; 10 nucleotides agree with TRBD2. Unmatched junction bases numbered 6, after V lost 2 bases and J lost 6 bases. Germline values: CDR1 SQVTM, CDR2 ANQGSEA. The CDR3 is 14 amino acids. This CDR3 reads CSVESSGGLKTQYF. The CDR3, as DNA: TGCAGCGTTGAATCTAGCGGGGGACTCAAGACCCAGTACTTC.

In this sample, this clonotype turned up a few times. The rearrangement uses TRBV28 and TRBJ1-2; D remains unclear. V was shortened by 5 bases and J by 2 bases, with 9 bases between the two germline ends. The CDR3 covers 13 residues. Germline CDR1 and CDR2: MDHEN and SYDVKM. The CDR3 reads CASSEQKNYGYTF. In DNA, the CDR3 is TGTGCCAGCAGTGAACAGAAGAACTATGGCTACACCTTC.

This clonotype was counted ten times or more. The rearrangement uses TRBV9 and TRBJ1-5, with D unclear. Between the trimmed V and J ends, which lost 0 bases and 1 base, there was a span of 8 bases. The V gene's germline CDR1 is SGDLS and CDR2 YYNGEE. The CDR3 spans 15 residues. The CDR3 here is CASSVGQLSNQPQHF. Here the CDR3 DNA reads TGTGCCAGCAGCGTAGGCCAGCTGAGCAATCAGCCCCAGCATTTT.

This clonotype appeared many times. The V and J genes are TRBV12-3 or TRBV12-4 and TRBJ2-1, with 7 bases aligning to TRBD2. The CDR3 consists of 14 residues. After removal of 4 bases from V and 5 bases from J, the junction contained 5 bases not matched to a gene. The CDR3 loop reads CASSWASGDNEQFF. For the CDR3, the DNA is TGTGCCAGCAGTTGGGCTAGCGGTGACAATGAGCAGTTCTTC.

This chain's CDR3 is CASSLATSDRSSYEQYF. In DNA, the CDR3 is TGTGCCAGCAGCTTAGCCACTAGCGACAGGAGCTCCTACGAGCAGTACTTC. This chain joins TRBV7-6 and TRBJ2-7; D perhaps matches TRBD2 (7 bases). The V end was cut by 0 bases, the J end by 0 bases, with 15 bases between. CDR1 is SGHVS, CDR2 FNYEAQ, per germline. CDR3 size: 17 residues.

The chain has TRBV20-1 and TRBJ2-1; 8 bases agree with TRBD2. This CDR3 comprises 13 residues. V shed 6 bases and J 9 bases; nucleotides not matched to a gene: 10. Germline V lookup: CDR1 DFQATT, CDR2 SNEGSKA (reference sequence). Written as DNA, the CDR3 is TGCAGTGCGCGTCCGGGGGGGGCGGGTGAGCAGTTCTTC. Translated: CSARPGGAGEQFF.

The chain has TRBV4-2 and TRBJ2-3; TRBD2 matches 10 bases. CDR1 is LGHNA and CDR2 is YNFKEQ in the germline V gene. The CDR3 sequence is 16 residues long. After removal of 2 bases from V and 0 bases from J, the junction contained 2 bases not matched to a gene. DNA of the CDR3: TGTGCCAGCAGCCAACGGACTAGCGGAAGCACAGATACGCAGTATTTT. Translation: CASSQRTSGSTDTQYF.

This clonotype showed up just a few times. An end of the junction differs from the germline gene, which may be a read error. V is TRBV11-2 and J is TRBJ2-2; 8 positions match TRBD2. The CDR3 sequence is 17 residues long. In germline, CDR1 is SGHAT, CDR2 FQNNGV. This CDR3 is CASSRLDGGANTGELFF. The CDR3 bases are TGTGCCAGCAGCCGTCTGGACGGGGGGGCGAATACCGGGGAGCTGTTTTTT.

Many counts were recorded for this clonotype. This chain links TRBV9 with TRBJ1-4; TRBD1 is a possible D gene (5 bases). V lost 3 bases to trimming and J lost 3 bases, with 24 bases between them. Germline lookup yields CDR1 SGDLS and CDR2 YYNGEE. This CDR3 spans 19 amino acids. The CDR3 DNA is TGTGCCAGCAGCGCAGGTTATCGGGGCAGGGTTGCGCCTAATGAAAAACTGTTTTTT. It translates to CASSAGYRGRVAPNEKLFF. The whole variable domain, remainder taken from reference TRBV9 and TRBJ1-4, is DSGVTQTPKHLITATGQRVTLRCSPRSGDLSVYWYQQSLDQGLQFLIQYYNGEERAKGNILERFSAQQFPDLHSELNLSSLELGDSALYFCASSAGYRGRVAPNEKLFFGSGTQLSVL.